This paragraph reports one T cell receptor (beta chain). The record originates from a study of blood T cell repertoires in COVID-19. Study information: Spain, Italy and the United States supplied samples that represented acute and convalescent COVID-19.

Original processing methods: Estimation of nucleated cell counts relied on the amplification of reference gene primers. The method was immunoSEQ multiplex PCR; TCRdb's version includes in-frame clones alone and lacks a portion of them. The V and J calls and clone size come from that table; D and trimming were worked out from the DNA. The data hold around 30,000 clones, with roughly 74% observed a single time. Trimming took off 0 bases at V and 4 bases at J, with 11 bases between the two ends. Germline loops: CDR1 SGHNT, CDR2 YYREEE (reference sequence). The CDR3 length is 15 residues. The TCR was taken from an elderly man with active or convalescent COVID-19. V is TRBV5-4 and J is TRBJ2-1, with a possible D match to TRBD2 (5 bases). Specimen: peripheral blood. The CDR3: CASSLGIRRYNEQFF. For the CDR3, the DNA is TGTGCCAGCAGCTTGGGTATCAGGAGGTACAATGAGCAGTTCTTC.